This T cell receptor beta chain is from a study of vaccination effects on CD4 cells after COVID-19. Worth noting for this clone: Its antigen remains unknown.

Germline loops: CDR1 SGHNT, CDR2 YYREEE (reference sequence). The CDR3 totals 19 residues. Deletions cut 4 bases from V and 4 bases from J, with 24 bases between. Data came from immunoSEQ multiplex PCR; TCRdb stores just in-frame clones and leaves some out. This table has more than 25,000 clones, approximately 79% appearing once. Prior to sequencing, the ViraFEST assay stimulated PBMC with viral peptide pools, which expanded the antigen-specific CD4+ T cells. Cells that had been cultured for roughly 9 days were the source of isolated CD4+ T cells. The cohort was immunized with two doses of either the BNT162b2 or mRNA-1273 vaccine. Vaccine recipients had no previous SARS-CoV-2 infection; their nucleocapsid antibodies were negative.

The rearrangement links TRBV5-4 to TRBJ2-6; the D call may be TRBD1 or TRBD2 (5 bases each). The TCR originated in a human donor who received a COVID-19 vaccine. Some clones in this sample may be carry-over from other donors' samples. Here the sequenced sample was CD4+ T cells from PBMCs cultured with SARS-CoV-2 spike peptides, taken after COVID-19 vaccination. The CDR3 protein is CASSARLGEGISGANVLTF. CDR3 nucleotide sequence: TGTGCCAGCAGCGCCCGATTGGGGGAAGGTATTTCCGGGGCCAACGTCCTGACTTTC.